Presented here are 2 T cell receptor beta chains from one specimen sequenced in a study of blood T cell repertoires in COVID-19. Profiling relied on immunoSEQ multiplex PCR, and the TCRdb table lists in-frame clones only, not all of them. The data hold tens of thousands of clones, with 65% to 85% observed a single time. The sample comprised peripheral blood. These receptors were taken from a human donor in a cohort sampled during active COVID-19.

The chain joins TRBV7-9 to TRBJ1-4, with 8 nucleotides matching TRBD1. The CDR3 consists of 15 residues. The V segment lost 5 bases and the J segment 2 bases; nucleotides outside the gene matches: 4. CDR1 and CDR2 from the germline V gene are SEHNR and FQNEAQ (reference sequence). In DNA, the CDR3 is TGTGCCAGCAGCACCCGGACAGGGACTAATGAAAAACTGTTTTTT. It translates to CASSTRTGTNEKLFF.

The DNA for the CDR3 is TGTGCCAGCAGACAGGGGGCGGGCTATGGCTACACCTTC. Translation: CASRQGAGYGYTF. The gene calls are TRBV7-2 and TRBJ1-2; 9 bases agree with TRBD1. The J segment lost 4 bases and the V segment lost 6 bases, leaving 3 bases of the junction unmatched. In germline, CDR1 is SGHTA, CDR2 FQGNSA. The CDR3 totals 13 residues.